This T cell receptor (beta chain) appears in the sequencing data of a study of breast tumors, draining lymph nodes, adjacent tissues. Study-wide results and caveats: Tumor and nontumor repertoires were significantly more similar in luminal-like than in basal-like breast cancer. The data were judged consistent with most tumor T cells coming from lymph node and expanding in tumor. Tumor TCR diversity was below lymph nodes but above nontumor tissue. Data only fit, rather than demonstrated, lymph node origin of most tumor T cells.

A single record per CDR3 protein comes from TCRdb applying MiXCR to the multiplex PCR reads. Counted here are tens of thousands of distinct CDR3 sequences, around 50% occurring once; the ten biggest clones make up around an eighth. About this clonotype itself: Antigen unknown.

Germline CDR1 reads SNHLY; CDR2 reads FYNNEI. The CDR3 extends over 12 amino acids. The V gene lost 7 bases and the J gene lost 7 bases, with 10 bases spanning the gap. This TCR was recovered from a female donor with breast cancer. Some clones in this sample may be carry-over from other donors' samples. This chain links TRBV2 with TRBJ1-4; D possibly corresponds to TRBD1 (6 bases). The sample was breast tumor tissue. Written as DNA, the CDR3 is TGTGCCAGCAACAGGGAGGGTGAAAAACTGTTTTTT. This translates into CASNREGEKLFF.